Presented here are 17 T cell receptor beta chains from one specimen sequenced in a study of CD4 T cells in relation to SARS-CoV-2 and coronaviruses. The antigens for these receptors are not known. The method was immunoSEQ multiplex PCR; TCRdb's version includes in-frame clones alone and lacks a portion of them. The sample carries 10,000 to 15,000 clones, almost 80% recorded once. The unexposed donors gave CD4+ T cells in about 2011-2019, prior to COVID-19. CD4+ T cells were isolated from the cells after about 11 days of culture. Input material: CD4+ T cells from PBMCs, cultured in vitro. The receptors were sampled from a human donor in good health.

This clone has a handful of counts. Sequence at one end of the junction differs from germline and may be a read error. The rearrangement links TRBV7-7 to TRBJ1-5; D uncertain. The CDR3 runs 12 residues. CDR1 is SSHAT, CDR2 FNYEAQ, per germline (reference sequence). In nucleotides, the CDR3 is TGTGCTAGCAGCTTAGATTGCCGGCCCCAGCATTTT. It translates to CASSLDCRPQHF. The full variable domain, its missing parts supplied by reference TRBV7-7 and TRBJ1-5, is GAGVSQSPRYKVTKRGQDVTLRCDPISSHATLYWYQQALGQGPEFLTYFNYEAQPDKSGLPSDRFSAERPEGSISTLTIQRTEQRDSAMYRCASSLDCRPQHFGDGTRLSIL.

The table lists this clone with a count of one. The CDR3 bases are TGTGCCAGCAGCTTAGGGCAGCTCCCTTCACCCCTCCACTTT. The encoded protein is CASSLGQLPSPLHF. The rearrangement links TRBV7-2 to TRBJ1-6; D uncertain. Looked up from germline, CDR1 is SGHTA and CDR2 is FQGNSA. This CDR3 has 14 residues. V was cut by 1 base and J by 9 bases, with 10 bases left in between. Together with reference TRBV7-2 and TRBJ1-6, the CDR3 gives the full variable domain: GAGVSQSPSNKVTEKGKDVELRCDPISGHTALYWYRQSLGQGLEFLIYFQGNSAPDKSGLPSDRFSAERTGGSVSTLTIQRTQQEDSAVYLCASSLGQLPSPLHFGNGTRLTVT.

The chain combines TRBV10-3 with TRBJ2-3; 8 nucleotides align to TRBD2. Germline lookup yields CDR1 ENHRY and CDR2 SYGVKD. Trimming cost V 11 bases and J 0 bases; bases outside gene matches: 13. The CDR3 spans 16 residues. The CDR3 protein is CALRSGAGASTDTQYF. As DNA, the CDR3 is TGTGCCCTACGCTCTGGAGCGGGAGCTAGCACAGATACGCAGTATTTT.

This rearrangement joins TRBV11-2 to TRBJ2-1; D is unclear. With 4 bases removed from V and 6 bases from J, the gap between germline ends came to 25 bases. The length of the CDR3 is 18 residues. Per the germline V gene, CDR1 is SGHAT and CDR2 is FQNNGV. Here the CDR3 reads CASSSPTDWSLSVNEQFF. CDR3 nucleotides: TGTGCCAGCAGCTCCCCTACCGACTGGTCCCTATCTGTCAATGAGCAGTTCTTC.

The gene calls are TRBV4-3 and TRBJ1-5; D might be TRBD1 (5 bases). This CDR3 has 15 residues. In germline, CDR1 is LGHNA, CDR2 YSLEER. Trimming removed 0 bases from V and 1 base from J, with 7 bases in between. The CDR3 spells CASSQDRTSNQPQHF. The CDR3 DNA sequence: TGCGCCAGCAGCCAAGATCGGACAAGCAATCAGCCCCAGCATTTT.

CDR3 sequence: CASSFGQGPYEQYF. In DNA form, the CDR3 reads TGTGCCAGCAGCTTCGGACAGGGGCCCTACGAGCAGTACTTC. The chain combines TRBV11-2 with TRBJ2-7; 9 nucleotides agree with TRBD1. The CDR3 has 14 residues. Trimming took 3 bases from V and 2 from J; bases not matched to a gene: 2. Looked up from germline, CDR1 is SGHAT and CDR2 is FQNNGV.

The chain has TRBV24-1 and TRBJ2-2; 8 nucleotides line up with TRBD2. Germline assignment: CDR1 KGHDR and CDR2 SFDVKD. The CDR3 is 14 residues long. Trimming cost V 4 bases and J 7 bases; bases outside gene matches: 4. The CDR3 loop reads CATSEGGTSGELFF. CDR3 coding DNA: TGTGCCACCAGTGAGGGCGGGACTAGCGGGGAGCTGTTTTTT.

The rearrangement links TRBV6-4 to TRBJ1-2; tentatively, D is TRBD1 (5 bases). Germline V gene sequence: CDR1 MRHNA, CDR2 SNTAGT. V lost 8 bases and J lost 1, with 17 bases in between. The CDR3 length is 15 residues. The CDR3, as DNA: TGTGCCAGCCATCCCGACGGACAAAATAACTATGGCTACACCTTC. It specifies CASHPDGQNNYGYTF.

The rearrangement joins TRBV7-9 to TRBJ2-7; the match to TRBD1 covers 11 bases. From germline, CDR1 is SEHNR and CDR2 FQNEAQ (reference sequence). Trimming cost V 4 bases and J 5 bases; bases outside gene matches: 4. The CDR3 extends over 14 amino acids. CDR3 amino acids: CASSWGQGGNEQYF. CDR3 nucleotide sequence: TGTGCCAGCAGCTGGGGACAGGGGGGTAACGAGCAGTACTTC.

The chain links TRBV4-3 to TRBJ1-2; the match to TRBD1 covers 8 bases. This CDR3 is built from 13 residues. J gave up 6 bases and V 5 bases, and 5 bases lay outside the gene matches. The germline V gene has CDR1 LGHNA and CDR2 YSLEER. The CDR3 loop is CASSEGQEDGYTF. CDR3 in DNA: TGCGCCAGCAGCGAGGGACAGGAGGATGGCTACACCTTC.

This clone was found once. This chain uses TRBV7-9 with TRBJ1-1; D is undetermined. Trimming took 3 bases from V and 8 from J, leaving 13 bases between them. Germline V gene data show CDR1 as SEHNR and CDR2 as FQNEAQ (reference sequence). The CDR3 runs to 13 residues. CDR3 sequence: CASSLLHLVEAFF. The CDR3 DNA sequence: TGTGCCAGCAGCTTGCTCCACCTCGTGGAAGCTTTCTTT.

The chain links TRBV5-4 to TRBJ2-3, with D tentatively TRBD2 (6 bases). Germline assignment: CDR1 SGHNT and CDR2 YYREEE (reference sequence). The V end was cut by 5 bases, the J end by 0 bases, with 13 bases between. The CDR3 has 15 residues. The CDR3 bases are TGTGCCAGCAGGCTGAGGGACTCCAGCACAGATACGCAGTATTTT. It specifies CASRLRDSSTDTQYF. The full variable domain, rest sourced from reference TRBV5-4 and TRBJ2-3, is ETGVTQSPTHLIKTRGQQVTLRCSSQSGHNTVSWYQQALGQGPQFIFQYYREEENGRGNFPPRFSGLQFPNYSSELNVNALELDDSALYLCASRLRDSSTDTQYFGPGTRLTVL.

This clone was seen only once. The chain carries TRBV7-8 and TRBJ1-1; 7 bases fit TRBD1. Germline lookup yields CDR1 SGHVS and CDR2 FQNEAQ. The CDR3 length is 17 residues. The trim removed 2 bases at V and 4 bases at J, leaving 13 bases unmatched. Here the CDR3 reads CASSLLGGAGGVTEAFF. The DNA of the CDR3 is TGTGCCAGCAGCTTACTAGGGGGCGCCGGGGGTGTCACTGAAGCTTTCTTT. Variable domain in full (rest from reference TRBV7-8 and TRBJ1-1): GAGVSQSPRYKVAKRGQDVALRCDPISGHVSLFWYQQALGQGPEFLTYFQNEAQLDKSGLPSDRFFAERPEGSVSTLKIQRTQQEDSAVYLCASSLLGGAGGVTEAFFGQGTRLTVV.

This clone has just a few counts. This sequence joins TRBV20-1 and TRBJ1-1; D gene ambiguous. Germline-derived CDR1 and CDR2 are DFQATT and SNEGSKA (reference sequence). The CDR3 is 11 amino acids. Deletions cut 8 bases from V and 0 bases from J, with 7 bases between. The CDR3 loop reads CSLQLNTEAFF. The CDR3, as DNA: TGCAGTTTACAGCTGAACACTGAAGCTTTCTTT.

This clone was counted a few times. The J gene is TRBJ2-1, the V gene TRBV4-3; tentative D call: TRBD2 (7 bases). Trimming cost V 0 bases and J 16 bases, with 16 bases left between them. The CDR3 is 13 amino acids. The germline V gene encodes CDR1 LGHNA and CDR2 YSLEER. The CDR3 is CASSQEGRGAKFF. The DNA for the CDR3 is TGCGCCAGCAGCCAAGAAGGCCGGGGGGCCAAATTCTTC.

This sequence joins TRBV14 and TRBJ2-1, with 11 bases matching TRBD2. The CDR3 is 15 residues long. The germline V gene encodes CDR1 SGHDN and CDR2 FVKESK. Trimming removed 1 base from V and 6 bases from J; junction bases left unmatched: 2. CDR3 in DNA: TGTGCCAGCAGCCAAGGGGGACTAGCGGTCAATGAGCAGTTCTTC. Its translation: CASSQGGLAVNEQFF.

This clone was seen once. CDR3 in amino acids: CASSFLQGERGYTF. The CDR3 region has the DNA TGTGCCAGCAGTTTTTTGCAGGGGGAAAGGGGCTACACCTTC. V gene TRBV27 combines with J gene TRBJ1-2; TRBD1 aligns across 7 bases. Looked up from germline, CDR1 is MNHEY and CDR2 is SMNVEV (reference sequence). The CDR3 loop spans 14 amino acids. After removal of 3 bases from V and 8 bases from J, the junction contained 9 bases not matched to a gene.